The sequence of this T cell receptor (beta chain) was determined in a study of blood T cell repertoires in COVID-19. Study at large: Samples taken during acute and convalescent COVID-19 were collected in the United States, Italy and Spain. Sources were T cells, B-cell-depleted T cells, or PBMCs; the material itself was cDNA or gDNA.

This CDR3 spans 17 amino acids. In germline, CDR1 is SGHKS, CDR2 YYEKEE (reference sequence). V lost 1 base and J lost 3; bases outside the gene matches: 10. Original data processing: Reference gene primer amplification in the assay estimated nucleated cell counts. Assay used: immunoSEQ multiplex PCR; TCRdb lists only in-frame clones, some missing. The V and J calls and clone size come from that table; D and trimming were worked out from the DNA. The profile shows 60,000 to 85,000 clones, around 84% of them singletons. The material sequenced was peripheral blood. The rearrangement links TRBV5-5 to TRBJ1-5; TRBD1 matches at 7 bases. The origin of this receptor is a man aged 55 to 70 with COVID-19, enrolled during active disease. In nucleotides, the CDR3 is TGTGCCAGCAGCTTGTACGGGACAGCCGCTTTCAATCAGCCCCAGCATTTT. Its protein product is CASSLYGTAAFNQPQHF.